The sequence of this T cell receptor beta chain was determined in a study of cytomegalovirus exposure and HLA in healthy donors. Study results and limitations: An assumption of roughly uniform sequencing depth across donors underlay the presence/absence analyses. As immune exposure information, only CMV serostatus was available.

This PCR relied on a set of 60 Vbeta primers and 13 Jbeta primers. Assay used: immunoSEQ multiplex PCR; TCRdb lists only in-frame clones, some missing. Of 150,000 to 200,000 clones listed, 80% to 90% were seen once; the top ten hold approximately 2%. As concerns this clone: The antigen is undetermined.

From germline, CDR1 is MGHRA and CDR2 YSYEKL. There are 15 residues in the CDR3. Germline trimming cut 1 base from V and 10 bases from J; bases unmatched to any gene: 10. The receptor's source is a woman younger than 35 in good health and CMV-seronegative. The specimen was PBMCs. The chain recombines TRBV4-1 with TRBJ1-5; 7 bases are shared with TRBD1. CDR3 region: CASSQVAGTGAPQHF. The CDR3 coding sequence is TGCGCCAGCAGCCAAGTTGCAGGAACAGGGGCCCCCCAGCATTTT.